Listed below are T cell receptor beta chains from one sample, sequenced in a study of spatial heterogeneity in lung cancer. TCRdb used MiXCR to reprocess the 5' RACE reads, holding one entry per CDR3 protein. The table has roughly 17,000 distinct CDR3 sequences, approximately 9.1% seen once. Sequencing used PBMCs, obtained at follow-up. These receptors all stem from a female donor with early-stage non-small cell lung cancer. Each CDR3 is given with its conserved first and last residue. Each record gives: D gene, V gene, J gene, CDR3 length, clone size, CDR3 DNA, CDR3 protein. The D gene is left open where the match is weak. Size is stated as how often the clone was seen (once, few, many) or a class if it is expanded.

D: TRBD1
V: TRBV7-6
J: TRBJ2-2
length: 17
size: medium-sized
DNA: TGTGCCAGCAGCTTCCTCGGGACAGCATCGAACACCGGGGAGCTGTTTTTT
CDR3: CASSFLGTASNTGELFF

D: TRBD1
V: TRBV5-1
J: TRBJ2-5
length: 13
size: medium-sized
DNA: TGCGCCAGCAGCTCGGGACAGGTCGAGACCCAGTACTTC
CDR3: CASSSGQVETQYF

D: .
V: TRBV20-1
J: TRBJ1-5
length: 14
size: few
DNA: TGCAGTGCTGGGGGACGGGGATCGAGTCAGCCCCAGCATTTT
CDR3: CSAGGRGSSQPQHF

D: .
V: TRBV5-1
J: TRBJ2-7
length: 15
size: many
DNA: TGCGCCAGCCGGACAGCGGTATCGAGCTCCTACGAGCAGTACTTC
CDR3: CASRTAVSSSYEQYF

D: .
V: TRBV7-2
J: TRBJ2-5
length: 15
size: few
DNA: TGTGCCAGCAGCTTAGGACCGGGGAACCAAGAGACCCAGTACTTC
CDR3: CASSLGPGNQETQYF

D: .
V: TRBV9
J: TRBJ1-3
length: 15
size: many
DNA: TGTGCCAGCGGGAGGGAATCCCACGCTGGAAACACCATATATTTT
CDR3: CASGRESHAGNTIYF

D: TRBD2
V: TRBV3-1
J: TRBJ2-1
length: 17
size: many
DNA: TGTGCCAGCAGCCAAGAACCTACTAGCGGGGGCTACAATGAGCAGTTCTTC
CDR3: CASSQEPTSGGYNEQFF

D: .
V: TRBV20-1
J: TRBJ2-4
length: 14
size: few
DNA: TGCAGTGCCCCCCACAGGGGAGGAAAAAACATTCAGTACTTC
CDR3: CSAPHRGGKNIQYF

D: .
V: TRBV6-5
J: TRBJ1-1
length: 15
size: few
DNA: TGTGCCAGCAAGGGGCAGGGTATGGGGAACACTGAAGCTTTCTTT
CDR3: CASKGQGMGNTEAFF

D: .
V: TRBV12-3/TRBV12-4
J: TRBJ2-5
length: 17
size: few
DNA: TGTGCCAGCAGTTTAAAGGGGCTCGCCCCGATACAAGAGACCCAGTACTTC
CDR3: CASSLKGLAPIQETQYF

D: .
V: TRBV19
J: TRBJ1-5
length: 14
size: once
DNA: TGTGCCAGTAGTCTGACAGCTAGCAATCAGCCCCAGCATTTT
CDR3: CASSLTASNQPQHF